Listed below are T cell receptor beta chains from one sample, sequenced in a study of blood T cells in healthy people across ages. MiXCR, applied by TCRdb to the 5' RACE reads, yields one record per CDR3 protein. Seen here are roughly 800,000 distinct CDR3 sequences, about 55% observed once, and the top ten hold roughly two fifths. Sequencing input: blood. These receptors came from a man older than 75 in good health. The conserved cysteine and the conserved F or W are not part of the CDR3 here. Size tells how often a clone was seen (once, few, many) or the class of an expanded clone, and some rows leave it out.

v_call: TRBV5-1; j_call: TRBJ1-1; clone_size: -; cdr3_aa: ASSFLVGGNTEAF
v_call: TRBV5-1; j_call: TRBJ2-5; clone_size: -; cdr3_aa: ASRVHQVKVNEQY
v_call: TRBV21-1; j_call: TRBJ1-2; clone_size: -; cdr3_aa: ASSKERTGGANYGYT
v_call: TRBV5-1; j_call: TRBJ2-7; clone_size: -; cdr3_aa: ASSLDSGIGEQY
v_call: TRBV25-1; j_call: TRBJ1-1; clone_size: -; cdr3_aa: ASKPDPGQGVNTEAF
v_call: TRBV6-2/TRBV6-3; j_call: TRBJ2-1; clone_size: -; cdr3_aa: ASGPGGLDINEQF
v_call: TRBV3-1; j_call: TRBJ2-7; clone_size: few; cdr3_aa: ASSQYSGSVYEQY
v_call: TRBV6-5; j_call: TRBJ1-4; clone_size: once; cdr3_aa: ATLSPEGNEKLF
v_call: TRBV2; j_call: TRBJ2-7; clone_size: -; cdr3_aa: ASSESSGRIEQY
v_call: TRBV25-1; j_call: TRBJ2-1; clone_size: few; cdr3_aa: ARKGQLYNEQF
v_call: TRBV12-3/TRBV12-4; j_call: TRBJ1-2; clone_size: -; cdr3_aa: ASRGGVANYGYT
v_call: TRBV12-3/TRBV12-4; j_call: TRBJ2-7; clone_size: few; cdr3_aa: ASSEDRASYEQY
v_call: TRBV6-6; j_call: TRBJ1-1; clone_size: once; cdr3_aa: ASSYSRGGGTEAF
v_call: TRBV20-1; j_call: TRBJ2-5; clone_size: -; cdr3_aa: SARISAAFGEQY
v_call: TRBV5-1; j_call: TRBJ1-1; clone_size: few; cdr3_aa: ASSVDGPEAF
v_call: TRBV5-6; j_call: TRBJ2-2; clone_size: -; cdr3_aa: ASSRVIGAGELF
v_call: TRBV24-1; j_call: TRBJ2-5; clone_size: -; cdr3_aa: ATSDLAGGETQY
v_call: TRBV7-2; j_call: TRBJ2-7; clone_size: -; cdr3_aa: ASSLVWDVAYEQY
v_call: TRBV7-8; j_call: TRBJ2-1; clone_size: few; cdr3_aa: ASSLGLAGGHSYNEQF
v_call: TRBV5-6; j_call: -; clone_size: -; cdr3_aa: ASSLEAGTISYEQY
v_call: TRBV20-1; j_call: TRBJ1-1; clone_size: -; cdr3_aa: SAREGAGEAF
v_call: TRBV5-4; j_call: TRBJ1-1; clone_size: -; cdr3_aa: ASNGAGFMNTEAF
v_call: TRBV29-1; j_call: TRBJ2-5; clone_size: -; cdr3_aa: SVAGAREQY
v_call: TRBV20-1; j_call: TRBJ1-5; clone_size: -; cdr3_aa: SALGDRGINPISSAQH
v_call: TRBV4-1; j_call: TRBJ2-2; clone_size: many; cdr3_aa: ASTVDPAGANTGELF
v_call: TRBV28; j_call: -; clone_size: -; cdr3_aa: ASGRQGVTYEQY
v_call: TRBV15; j_call: TRBJ2-7; clone_size: few; cdr3_aa: ATSRDGAMAGY
v_call: TRBV29-1; j_call: TRBJ2-1; clone_size: -; cdr3_aa: SGSQAGGPYNEQF
v_call: TRBV10-3; j_call: TRBJ1-6; clone_size: -; cdr3_aa: AIRIDRGGSPLH
v_call: TRBV20-1; j_call: TRBJ2-2; clone_size: -; cdr3_aa: SARDGLAAGELF
v_call: TRBV28; j_call: TRBJ2-2; clone_size: few; cdr3_aa: ASSLNRGVGELF
v_call: TRBV21-1; j_call: TRBJ2-7; clone_size: few; cdr3_aa: ASSKALWLAGVPNYEQY
v_call: TRBV29-1; j_call: TRBJ2-5; clone_size: -; cdr3_aa: SVDLHFEETQY
v_call: TRBV2; j_call: TRBJ2-7; clone_size: -; cdr3_aa: ASKPGGIYEQY
v_call: TRBV10-3; j_call: TRBJ2-7; clone_size: -; cdr3_aa: AISEASRQFEQY
v_call: TRBV2; j_call: -; clone_size: -; cdr3_aa: ASSLPGTSASSYEQY
v_call: TRBV28; j_call: TRBJ2-5; clone_size: -; cdr3_aa: ASSVREQETQY
v_call: TRBV29-1; j_call: TRBJ2-5; clone_size: -; cdr3_aa: SVELLGLAEPQETQY
v_call: TRBV11-2; j_call: TRBJ2-7; clone_size: few; cdr3_aa: ASSSSGQGPYEQY
v_call: TRBV7-2; j_call: TRBJ2-1; clone_size: many; cdr3_aa: ASSLARTGVVGEQF
v_call: TRBV6-1; j_call: TRBJ2-7; clone_size: -; cdr3_aa: ASSELPDPAGEQY
v_call: TRBV4-1; j_call: TRBJ2-7; clone_size: few; cdr3_aa: ASSQPPQGPPYEQY
v_call: TRBV20-1; j_call: TRBJ2-7; clone_size: -; cdr3_aa: SASTRYEQY
v_call: TRBV20-1; j_call: TRBJ2-5; clone_size: once; cdr3_aa: SAFLGSGRASNEQY
v_call: TRBV7-9; j_call: TRBJ1-1; clone_size: -; cdr3_aa: ASTLIGVNTEAF
v_call: TRBV30; j_call: TRBJ1-2; clone_size: -; cdr3_aa: AWSAETSFYGYT
v_call: TRBV5-1; j_call: -; clone_size: -; cdr3_aa: ASSSGTSATYEQY
v_call: TRBV6-2/TRBV6-3; j_call: TRBJ2-7; clone_size: -; cdr3_aa: ASSYSPQGAYYEQY
v_call: TRBV4-1; j_call: -; clone_size: -; cdr3_aa: ASSLAGTGFDEQY
v_call: TRBV7-9; j_call: TRBJ2-6; clone_size: -; cdr3_aa: ASSPVLSGANVLT
v_call: TRBV28; j_call: TRBJ1-6; clone_size: -; cdr3_aa: ASTLVANSPLH
v_call: TRBV28; j_call: TRBJ1-6; clone_size: -; cdr3_aa: ASSAGSPFTYNSPLH
v_call: TRBV6-2/TRBV6-3; j_call: TRBJ2-5; clone_size: few; cdr3_aa: ASSNNQIEGTQY
v_call: TRBV9; j_call: TRBJ2-3; clone_size: -; cdr3_aa: ASSVVGTGQGSTDTQY
v_call: TRBV7-2; j_call: -; clone_size: few; cdr3_aa: ASSLSGRTQTQY